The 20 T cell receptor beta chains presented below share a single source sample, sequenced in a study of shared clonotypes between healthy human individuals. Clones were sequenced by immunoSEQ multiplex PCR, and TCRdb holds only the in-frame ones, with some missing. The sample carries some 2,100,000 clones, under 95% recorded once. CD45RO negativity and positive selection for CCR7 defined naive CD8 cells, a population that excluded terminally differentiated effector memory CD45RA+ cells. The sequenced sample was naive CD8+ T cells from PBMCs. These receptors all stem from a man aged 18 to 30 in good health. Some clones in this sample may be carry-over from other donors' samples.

DNA for the CDR3: TGCGCCAGCAGCTTGGTCGGCAATACTAACTATGGCTACACCTTC. Translation gives CASSLVGNTNYGYTF. The V call is TRBV5-1, the J call TRBJ1-2, with no clear D. V lost 0 bases to trimming and J lost 0 bases, with 9 bases between them. Germline-derived CDR1 and CDR2 are SGHRS and YFSETQ. The CDR3 spans 15 residues.

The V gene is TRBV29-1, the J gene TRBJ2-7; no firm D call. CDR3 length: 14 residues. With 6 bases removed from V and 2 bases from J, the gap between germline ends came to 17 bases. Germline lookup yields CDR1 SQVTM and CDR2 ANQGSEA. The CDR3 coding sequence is TGCAGCGTAAGACCCGGAGACGTGGCCTACGAGCAGTACTTC. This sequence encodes CSVRPGDVAYEQYF.

CDR3 sequence: CASSFGNGVEQFF. The CDR3 region has the DNA TGCGCCAGCAGCTTTGGCAATGGGGTCGAGCAGTTCTTC. This chain links TRBV5-1 with TRBJ2-1, with D unclear. The V gene lost 2 bases and the J gene lost 10 bases, with 13 bases spanning the gap. The CDR3 is made up of 13 amino acids. CDR1 and CDR2 (germline): SGHRS, YFSETQ.

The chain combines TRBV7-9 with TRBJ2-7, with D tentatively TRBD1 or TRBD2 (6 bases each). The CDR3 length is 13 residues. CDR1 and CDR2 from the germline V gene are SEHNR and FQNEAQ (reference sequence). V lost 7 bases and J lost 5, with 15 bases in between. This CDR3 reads CASTGGGDHEQYF. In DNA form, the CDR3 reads TGTGCCAGCACCGGGGGCGGGGACCACGAGCAGTACTTC.

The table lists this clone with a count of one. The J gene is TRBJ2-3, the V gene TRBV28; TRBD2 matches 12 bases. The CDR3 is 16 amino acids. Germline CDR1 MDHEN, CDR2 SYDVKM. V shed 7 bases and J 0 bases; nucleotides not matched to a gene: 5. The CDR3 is CASTLGTSGSTDTQYF. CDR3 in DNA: TGTGCCAGCACCCTCGGGACTAGCGGGAGCACAGATACGCAGTATTTT.

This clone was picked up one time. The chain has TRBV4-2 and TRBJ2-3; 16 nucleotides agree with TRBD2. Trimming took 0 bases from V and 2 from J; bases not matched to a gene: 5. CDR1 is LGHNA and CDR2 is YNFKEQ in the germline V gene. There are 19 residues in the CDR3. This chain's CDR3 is CASSQDRGLAGGNTDTQYF. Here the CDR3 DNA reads TGTGCCAGCAGCCAAGATCGGGGACTAGCGGGAGGGAACACAGATACGCAGTATTTT.

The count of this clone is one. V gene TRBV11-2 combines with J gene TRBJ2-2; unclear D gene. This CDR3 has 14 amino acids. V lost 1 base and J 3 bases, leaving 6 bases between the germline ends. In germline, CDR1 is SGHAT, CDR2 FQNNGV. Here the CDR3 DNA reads TGTGCCAGCAGCTTAGTTTTCGACACCGGGGAGCTGTTTTTT. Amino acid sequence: CASSLVFDTGELFF.

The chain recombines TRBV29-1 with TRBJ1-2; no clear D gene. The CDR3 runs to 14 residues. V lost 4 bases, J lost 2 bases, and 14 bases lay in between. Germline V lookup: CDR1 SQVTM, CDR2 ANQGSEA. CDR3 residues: CSVGGREWNYGYTF. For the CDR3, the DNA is TGCAGCGTTGGAGGGAGGGAATGGAACTATGGCTACACCTTC.

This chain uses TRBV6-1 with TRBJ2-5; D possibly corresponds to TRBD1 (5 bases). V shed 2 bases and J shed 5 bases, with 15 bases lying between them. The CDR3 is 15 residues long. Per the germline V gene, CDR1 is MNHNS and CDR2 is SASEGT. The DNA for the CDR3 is TGTGCCAGCAGTGAATGGGGCCCCACGCGGGAGACCCAGTACTTC. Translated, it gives CASSEWGPTRETQYF.

CDR3 region: CASPWAGELFF. The CDR3 DNA sequence: TGTGCCAGCCCATGGGCCGGGGAGCTGTTTTTT. The chain is built from TRBV6-1 and TRBJ2-2, with D uncertain. The CDR3 has 11 amino acids. V lost 8 bases and J lost 6, with 7 bases in between. CDR1 is MNHNS and CDR2 is SASEGT in the germline V gene.

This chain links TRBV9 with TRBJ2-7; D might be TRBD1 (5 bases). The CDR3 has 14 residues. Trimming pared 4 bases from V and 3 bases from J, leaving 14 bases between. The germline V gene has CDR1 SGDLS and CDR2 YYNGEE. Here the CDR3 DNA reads TGTGCCAGCAGCCCGAGGACACCGAACTACGAGCAGTACTTC. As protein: CASSPRTPNYEQYF.

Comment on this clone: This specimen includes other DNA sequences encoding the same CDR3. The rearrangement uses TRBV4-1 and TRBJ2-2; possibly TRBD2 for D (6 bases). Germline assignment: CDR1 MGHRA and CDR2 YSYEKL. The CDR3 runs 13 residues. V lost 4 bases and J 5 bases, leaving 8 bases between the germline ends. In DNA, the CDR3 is TGCGCCAGCAGCCCCCGGGGGACCGGGGAGCTGTTTTTT. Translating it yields CASSPRGTGELFF.

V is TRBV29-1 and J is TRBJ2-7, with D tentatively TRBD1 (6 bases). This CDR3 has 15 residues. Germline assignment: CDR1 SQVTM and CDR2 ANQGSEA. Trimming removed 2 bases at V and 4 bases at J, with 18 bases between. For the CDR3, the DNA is TGCAGCGTTGAAACCCAGACAGGAAACGCATACGAGCAGTACTTC. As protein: CSVETQTGNAYEQYF.

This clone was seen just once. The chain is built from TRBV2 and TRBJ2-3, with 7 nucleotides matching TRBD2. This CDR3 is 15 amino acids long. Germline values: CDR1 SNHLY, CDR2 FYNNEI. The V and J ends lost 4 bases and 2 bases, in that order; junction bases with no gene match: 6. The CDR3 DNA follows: TGTGCCAGCAGTGGGGCGGGAGTCCTCACAGATACGCAGTATTTT. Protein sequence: CASSGAGVLTDTQYF.

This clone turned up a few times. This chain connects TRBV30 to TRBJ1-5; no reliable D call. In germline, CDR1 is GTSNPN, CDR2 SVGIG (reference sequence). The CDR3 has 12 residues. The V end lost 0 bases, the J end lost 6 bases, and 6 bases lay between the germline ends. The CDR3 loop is CAWSVLLQPQHF. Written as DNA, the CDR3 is TGTGCCTGGAGTGTACTTCTTCAGCCCCAGCATTTT.

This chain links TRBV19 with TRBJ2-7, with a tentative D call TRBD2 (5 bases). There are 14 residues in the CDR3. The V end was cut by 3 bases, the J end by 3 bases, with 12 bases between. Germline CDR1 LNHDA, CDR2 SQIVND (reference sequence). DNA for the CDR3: TGTGCCAGTAGTATTGCTAGCTTTGACTACGAGCAGTACTTC. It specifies CASSIASFDYEQYF.

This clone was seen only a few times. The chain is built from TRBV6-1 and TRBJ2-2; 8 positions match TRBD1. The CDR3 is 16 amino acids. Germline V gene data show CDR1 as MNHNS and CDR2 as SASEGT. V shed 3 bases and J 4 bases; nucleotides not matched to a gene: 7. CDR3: CASSDSRTGLTGELFF. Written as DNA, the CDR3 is TGTGCCAGCAGTGATTCCCGGACAGGGCTCACCGGGGAGCTGTTTTTT.

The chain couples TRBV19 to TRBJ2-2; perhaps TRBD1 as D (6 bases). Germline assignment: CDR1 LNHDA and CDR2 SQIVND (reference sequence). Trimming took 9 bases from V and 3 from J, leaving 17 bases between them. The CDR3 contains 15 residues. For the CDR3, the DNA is TGTGCCAGCCTTGGAGGACAGCCCCACACCGGGGAGCTGTTTTTT. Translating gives CASLGGQPHTGELFF.

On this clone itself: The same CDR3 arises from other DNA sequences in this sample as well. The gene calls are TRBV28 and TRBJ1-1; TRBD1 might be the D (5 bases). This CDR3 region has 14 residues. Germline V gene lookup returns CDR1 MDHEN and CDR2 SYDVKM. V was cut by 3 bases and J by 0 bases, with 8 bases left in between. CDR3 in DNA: TGTGCCAGCAGTTTGGGGACGGTGAACACTGAAGCTTTCTTT. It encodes CASSLGTVNTEAFF.

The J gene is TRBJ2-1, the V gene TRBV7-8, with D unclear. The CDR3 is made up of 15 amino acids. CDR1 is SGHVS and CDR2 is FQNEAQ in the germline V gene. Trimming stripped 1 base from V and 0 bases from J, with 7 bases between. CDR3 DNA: TGTGCCAGCAGCTTAGGCGCCAGCTCCTACAATGAGCAGTTCTTC. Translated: CASSLGASSYNEQFF.